This TCR beta chain is drawn from a study of cytotoxic CD8 clonotypes in ibrutinib-treated CLL. Study in general: Average yields of approximately 260,000 productive templates and tens of thousands of productive rearrangements characterized the samples.

Study-wide findings and caveats: In comparison with age-matched healthy donors, baseline clonality was higher and tracked circulating CD8+ T-cell counts. An increase in clonality occurred at ibrutinib response, followed by a return toward baseline at progression. Sustained-remission patients were sampled at different times than progressing patients were.

Here immunoSEQ multiplex PCR was the method, and the copy in TCRdb shows in-frame clones only, minus some. The table includes some 28,000 clones, 57% detected once. Details on this clone: Antigen specificity is unknown.

The clonotype was recovered from a human donor with chronic lymphocytic leukemia. Specimen: PBMCs, collected before ibrutinib treatment.

The CDR3 here is CASSLAWGGEQYF. In DNA, the CDR3 is TGTGCCAGCAGCTTAGCCTGGGGTGGCGAGCAGTACTTC. The V gene is TRBV7-9, the J gene TRBJ2-7; D not resolved. V was clipped by 0 bases and J by 6 bases, with 9 bases between them. The CDR3 has 13 amino acids. CDR1 is SEHNR and CDR2 is FQNEAQ in the germline V gene (reference sequence).